These T cell receptor beta chains were read from a single sample in a study of blood T cell repertoires in COVID-19. This table comes from immunoSEQ multiplex PCR, and its TCRdb copy is limited to in-frame clones, with some not included. The table lists fewer than 150,000 clones, about nine tenths of them singletons. The sample was peripheral blood. These receptor sequences come from a man in his fifties or sixties with active or convalescent COVID-19. Each CDR3 is given with its conserved first and last residue. D genes are given only for firm matches. Clone size appears in some rows only: once, few, many, or a class for an expanded clone.

CATQILAGDEQFF | TGTGCCACCCAGATATTAGCGGGGGATGAGCAGTTCTTC | TRBD2 | TRBJ2-1 | TRBV15 | NA
CASSLRREAGNTIYF | TGTGCCAGCAGTCTGAGGAGGGAGGCTGGAAACACCATATATTTT | NA | TRBJ1-3 | TRBV5-5 | NA
CASSLHARTSGSTGELFF | TGTGCCAGCAGCCTCCACGCGAGGACTAGCGGAAGCACCGGGGAGCTGTTTTTT | TRBD2 | TRBJ2-2 | TRBV9 | NA
CASRPVGGTYEQYF | TGTGCCAGCAGACCCGTTGGCGGCACCTACGAGCAGTACTTC | NA | TRBJ2-7 | TRBV6-5 | NA
CAWSARTGEKLFF | TGTGCCTGGAGTGCTAGGACGGGGGAAAAACTGTTTTTT | NA | TRBJ1-4 | TRBV30 | NA
CASSSLAGRGTDTQYF | TGCGCCAGCAGCAGCCTAGCGGGAAGGGGCACAGATACGCAGTATTTT | TRBD2 | TRBJ2-3 | TRBV5-1 | NA
CASSYERSSGNTIYF | TGTGCCAGCAGTTACGAAAGGAGCTCTGGAAACACCATATATTTT | NA | TRBJ1-3 | TRBV6-5 | NA
CASSSGQGGAGYTF | TGTGCCAGCAGCTCCGGCCAAGGGGGCGCGGGCTACACCTTC | TRBD1 | TRBJ1-2 | TRBV7-9 | NA
CASRTGVRNEKLFF | TGTGCCAGCAGAACCGGGGTTCGGAACGAAAAACTGTTTTTT | NA | TRBJ1-4 | TRBV27 | NA
CASSEARLAGLNEQFF | TGTGCCAGCAGTGAAGCGCGGCTAGCGGGGCTGAATGAGCAGTTCTTC | TRBD2 | TRBJ2-1 | TRBV2 | once
CASSTGGGKTQYF | TGTGCCAGCAGTACAGGGGGCGGGAAGACCCAGTACTTC | TRBD1 | TRBJ2-5 | TRBV25-1 | NA
CATSDPRVKANTGELFF | TGTGCCACCAGTGACCCGCGGGTAAAGGCGAACACCGGGGAGCTGTTTTTT | NA | TRBJ2-2 | TRBV24-1 | NA
CAWSDPLRGMKAYEQYF | TGTGCCTGGAGTGACCCCCTCAGGGGTATGAAGGCCTACGAGCAGTACTTC | NA | TRBJ2-7 | TRBV30 | few
CASSQDSRQGPSSQHF | TGCGCCAGCAGCCAAGACTCTCGCCAGGGTCCATCATCCCAGCATTTT | NA | TRBJ1-5 | TRBV4-1 | NA
CASSPSTGVRGETQYF | TGTGCCAGCAGCCCGTCGACAGGGGTCCGTGGAGAGACCCAGTACTTC | TRBD1 | TRBJ2-5 | TRBV5-6 | NA
CASSEGEPQHF | TGTGCCAGCAGTGAGGGAGAGCCCCAGCATTTT | NA | TRBJ1-5 | TRBV6-1 | NA
CASGSLRREETQYF | TGTGCCAGCGGATCGCTTAGACGGGAAGAGACCCAGTACTTC | NA | TRBJ2-5 | TRBV18 | NA
CASSLQGALNEKLFF | TGTGCCAGTAGTTTACAGGGGGCCCTAAATGAAAAACTGTTTTTT | TRBD1 | TRBJ1-4 | TRBV19 | NA
CSAAQGQGYTF | TGCAGCGCTGCACAGGGACAGGGCTACACCTTC | TRBD1 | TRBJ1-2 | TRBV29-1 | once
CASRSRVSNQPQHF | TGTGCCAGCAGGAGCAGGGTGAGCAATCAGCCCCAGCATTTT | NA | TRBJ1-5 | TRBV2 | medium-sized
CASSKTSGRTNTGELFF | TGCGCCAGCAGCAAGACTAGCGGGAGGACGAACACCGGGGAGCTGTTTTTT | TRBD2 | TRBJ2-2 | TRBV5-1 | NA
CASKTPSGPNEQFF | TGTGCCAGCAAGACCCCCTCAGGGCCCAATGAGCAGTTCTTC | NA | TRBJ2-1 | TRBV28 | NA
CASSESTGGDYGYTF | TGTGCCAGCAGTGAATCGACAGGGGGCGACTATGGCTACACCTTC | TRBD1 | TRBJ1-2 | TRBV6-1 | NA
CASTLGTVLFF | TGTGCCAGCACCTTAGGAACAGTTCTGTTCTTC | NA | TRBJ2-1 | TRBV12-3/TRBV12-4 | NA
CASSQGAHRTQYF | TGTGCCAGCAGCCAAGGGGCACACCGGACGCAGTATTTT | NA | TRBJ2-3 | TRBV3-1/TRBV3-2 | NA
CASRKLAGVTGELFF | TGCGCCAGCAGAAAACTAGCGGGAGTGACCGGGGAGCTGTTTTTT | TRBD2 | TRBJ2-2 | TRBV4-1 | few